Listed below are T cell receptor beta chains from one sample, sequenced in a study of metastatic and nonmetastatic thyroid tumors. MiXCR reprocessed the PCR reads for TCRdb. Among over 35,000 clones listed, roughly a sixth were seen once. Specimen: tumor tissue. These receptors were taken from a female donor with papillary thyroid cancer or a benign thyroid nodule (not recorded which). Some clones in this sample may be carry-over from other donors' samples. Each CDR3 is given with its conserved first and last residue. The order of the fields is J gene, V gene, clone size, D gene, CDR3 protein, CDR3 DNA. A D gene is named only where the DNA matches it firmly. Clone size is not always given. Where it is, it says once, few, many or a class for expanded clones.

J: TRBJ2-1
V: TRBV6-4
size: few
D: .
CDR3: CASSKNYNEQFF
DNA: TGTGCCAGCAGTAAAAACTACAATGAGCAGTTCTTC

J: TRBJ2-7
V: TRBV11-2
size: many
D: .
CDR3: CASSLEGGSATRQYEQYF
DNA: TGTGCCAGCAGCTTAGAAGGTGGGAGCGCCACCCGTCAATACGAGCAGTACTTC

J: TRBJ2-3
V: TRBV7-3
size: .
D: TRBD2
CDR3: CASSLNAPGGGADTQYF
DNA: TGTGCCAGCAGCTTAAATGCCCCGGGGGGAGGGGCAGATACGCAGTATTTT

J: TRBJ2-7
V: TRBV20-1
size: many
D: TRBD2
CDR3: CSARPSGSNEQYF
DNA: TGCAGTGCTAGACCTAGCGGGAGCAACGAGCAGTACTTC

J: TRBJ2-3
V: TRBV7-9
size: many
D: .
CDR3: CASSFSLATFGDTQYF
DNA: TGTGCCAGCAGCTTTTCCCTAGCGACCTTTGGGGATACGCAGTATTTT

J: TRBJ1-5
V: TRBV6-1
size: many
D: TRBD1
CDR3: CASSFSDRANQPQHF
DNA: TGTGCCAGCAGTTTTTCCGACAGGGCAAATCAGCCCCAGCATTTT

J: TRBJ2-1
V: TRBV6-6
size: many
D: .
CDR3: CASSYLLAREQFF
DNA: TGTGCCAGCAGTTACCTACTAGCACGCGAGCAGTTCTTC

J: TRBJ2-2
V: TRBV4-1
size: .
D: .
CDR3: CASIQGLPGWNTGELFF
DNA: TGCGCCAGCATCCAAGGACTCCCTGGATGGAACACCGGGGAGCTGTTTTTT

J: TRBJ2-3
V: TRBV20-1
size: many
D: .
CDR3: CSAPDPGGRRTTDTQYF
DNA: TGCAGTGCCCCCGATCCGGGTGGGCGGAGAACCACAGATACGCAGTATTTT

J: TRBJ2-1
V: TRBV7-2
size: many
D: .
CDR3: CASSLVAGGGEQFF
DNA: TGTGCCAGCAGCTTAGTAGCTGGGGGCGGTGAGCAGTTCTTC

J: TRBJ1-2
V: TRBV30
size: many
D: .
CDR3: CAWSRSGDGYGYTF
DNA: TGTGCCTGGAGTAGGTCGGGGGACGGCTATGGCTACACCTTC

J: TRBJ1-2
V: TRBV18
size: many
D: .
CDR3: CASSSNLYGYTF
DNA: TGTGCCAGCAGCAGCAACCTCTATGGCTACACCTTC

J: TRBJ1-2
V: TRBV19
size: many
D: .
CDR3: CVSSPGRHTYGYTF
DNA: TGTGTCAGTAGTCCGGGGCGACACACCTATGGCTACACCTTC

J: TRBJ1-5
V: TRBV10-3
size: many
D: TRBD1
CDR3: CATGDRGNQPQHF
DNA: TGTGCCACCGGGGACAGGGGTAATCAGCCCCAGCATTTT

J: TRBJ1-2
V: TRBV6-1
size: many
D: .
CDR3: CASIGGGGPDYGYTF
DNA: TGTGCCAGCATTGGGGGAGGGGGACCCGACTATGGCTACACCTTC

J: TRBJ2-1
V: TRBV10-3
size: many
D: TRBD2
CDR3: CAIQDGRASSYNEQFF
DNA: TGTGCCATCCAAGACGGGAGGGCCAGCTCCTACAATGAGCAGTTCTTC

J: TRBJ2-7
V: TRBV20-1
size: .
D: TRBD2
CDR3: CSARDPWTSGSTGDEQYF
DNA: TGCAGTGCTAGAGATCCCTGGACTAGCGGGAGTACTGGTGACGAGCAGTACTTC

J: TRBJ2-7
V: TRBV12-3/TRBV12-4
size: .
D: .
CDR3: CASSFRDSAEQYF
DNA: TGTGCCAGCAGTTTCCGGGACTCAGCCGAGCAGTACTTC

J: TRBJ2-5
V: TRBV7-9
size: many
D: TRBD1
CDR3: CASSFWTGQETQYF
DNA: TGTGCCAGCAGCTTTTGGACAGGGCAAGAGACCCAGTACTTC

J: TRBJ2-1
V: TRBV24-1
size: many
D: TRBD2
CDR3: CATSDLEREGFNEQFF
DNA: TGTGCCACCAGTGATTTGGAACGGGAGGGCTTCAATGAGCAGTTCTTC

J: TRBJ1-1
V: TRBV11-3
size: .
D: .
CDR3: CASSQSRLNTEAFF
DNA: TGTGCCAGCAGCCAAAGTCGTTTGAACACTGAAGCTTTCTTT

J: TRBJ2-1
V: TRBV5-1
size: many
D: .
CDR3: CASSAAGWGQRDEQFF
DNA: TGCGCCAGCAGCGCCGCGGGGTGGGGGCAGAGGGATGAGCAGTTCTTC

J: TRBJ2-1
V: TRBV7-3
size: medium-sized
D: TRBD2
CDR3: CASSPGLAGDEQFF
DNA: TGTGCCAGCAGCCCCGGACTAGCGGGGGATGAGCAGTTCTTC

J: TRBJ2-7
V: TRBV30
size: .
D: TRBD1
CDR3: CAWGRQGTYEQYF
DNA: TGTGCCTGGGGTAGACAGGGAACTTACGAGCAGTACTTC

J: TRBJ2-7
V: TRBV20-1
size: .
D: TRBD2
CDR3: CSAGVGPGLGAYEQYF
DNA: TGCAGTGCTGGGGTGGGGCCAGGACTAGGGGCCTACGAGCAGTACTTC

J: TRBJ2-7
V: TRBV28
size: medium-sized
D: TRBD2
CDR3: CATAGTSGNEQYF
DNA: TGTGCCACCGCCGGGACTAGCGGGAATGAGCAGTACTTC

J: TRBJ2-7
V: TRBV19
size: .
D: .
CDR3: CASRKTRDTLYEQYF
DNA: TGTGCCAGTCGGAAGACCCGGGACACCCTCTACGAGCAGTACTTC

J: TRBJ1-1
V: TRBV5-1
size: many
D: TRBD1
CDR3: CASSLGTGTGGNTEAFF
DNA: TGCGCCAGCAGCTTGGGTACCGGGACAGGGGGGAACACTGAAGCTTTCTTT

J: TRBJ2-7
V: TRBV6-1
size: many
D: TRBD2
CDR3: CASSRGGGLRGYEQYF
DNA: TGTGCCAGCAGTCGGGGGGGGGGCCTCAGGGGATACGAGCAGTACTTC

J: TRBJ2-7
V: TRBV7-9
size: many
D: .
CDR3: CASSYPGLRYYEQYF
DNA: TGTGCCAGCAGCTATCCGGGCCTTCGTTACTACGAGCAGTACTTC

J: TRBJ1-2
V: TRBV4-2
size: many
D: .
CDR3: CASSHVSYGYTF
DNA: TGTGCCAGCAGCCATGTGTCCTATGGCTACACCTTC

J: TRBJ2-5
V: TRBV24-1
size: many
D: .
CDR3: CATSATTATQETQYF
DNA: TGTGCCACCAGTGCAACAACAGCTACCCAAGAGACCCAGTACTTC